This is a list of T cell receptor beta chains from one sample in a study of Tregs in tolerant kidney transplant recipients. Repertoires were generated with immunoSEQ multiplex PCR, while TCRdb's copy carries only in-frame clones and drops some. The sample lists about 110,000 clones, 90% occurring once. The sequencing used CD4+ T cells from blood, collected before the transplant. These receptors were taken from a human donor who received a combined kidney and bone marrow transplant. CDR3s include the opening cysteine and the closing phenylalanine or tryptophan. D genes are given only for firm matches. Only some rows state a clone size, as once, few, many or a class for expanded clones.

>TRBJ1-6|NA|TRBV27|NA
TGTGCCAGACGAACAACCCACAGGAATTCACCCCTCCACTTT
CARRTTHRNSPLHF
>TRBJ2-7|TRBD1|TRBV9|NA
TGTGCCAGCAACCCCAGGGGGCGGTACGAGCAGTACTTC
CASNPRGRYEQYF
>TRBJ1-2|NA|TRBV7-9|NA
TGTGCCAGCAGCCAAAACGCGTATGGCTACACCTTC
CASSQNAYGYTF
>TRBJ1-2|NA|TRBV28|NA
TGTGCCAGCAGGAACCAGGGGAACTATGGCTACACCTTC
CASRNQGNYGYTF
>TRBJ2-5|TRBD2|TRBV5-1|NA
TGCGCCAGCACCTCGGGAGGCGGGGATGTGGAGACCCAGTACTTC
CASTSGGGDVETQYF
>TRBJ1-4|TRBD1|TRBV4-2|NA
TGTGCCAGCAGCCCTCCCTCCGGGACAGTCTCTGAAAAACTGTTTTTT
CASSPPSGTVSEKLFF
>TRBJ2-1|NA|TRBV19|NA
TGTGCCAGTAGTACCCATCGGTGGAATGAGCAGTTCTTC
CASSTHRWNEQFF
>TRBJ2-3|TRBD2|TRBV4-2|NA
TGTGCCAGCAGCCAAGATTGGGACCCAGCGGGAACGCAGTATTTT
CASSQDWDPAGTQYF
>TRBJ2-2|NA|TRBV27|once
TGTGCCAGCAGTTTTCCCCGGGCCAGCGGAGAGAACACCGGGGAGCTGTTTTTT
CASSFPRASGENTGELFF
>TRBJ2-3|TRBD2|TRBV18|NA
TGTGCCAGCTCACCATCTAGCGGGGCTTCCACAGATACGCAGTATTTT
CASSPSSGASTDTQYF
>TRBJ1-2|TRBD1|TRBV30|NA
TGTGCCTGGAGGGAACAGGGGGCGCGACGGGATGGCTACACCTTC
CAWREQGARRDGYTF
>TRBJ2-2|TRBD1|TRBV14|NA
TGTGCCAGCAGCCGAGCAGTCGCAGGGGGCTGGAACACCGGGGAGCTGTTTTTT
CASSRAVAGGWNTGELFF
>TRBJ1-1|NA|TRBV27|NA
TGTGCCAGCAGTTTATCAGGGGCAAGGGTGAACACTGAAGCTTTCTTT
CASSLSGARVNTEAFF
>TRBJ1-2|NA|TRBV6-5|NA
TGTGCCAGCAGAAGGGAGGGAAACAACTATGGCTACACCTTC
CASRREGNNYGYTF
>TRBJ1-2|NA|TRBV6-5|NA
TGTGCCAGCAGCTCCCAGGGGGGCTACACCTTC
CASSSQGGYTF
>TRBJ2-7|NA|TRBV6-5|NA
TGTGCCAGCAGTTACTCCCCCCGGACAGATTACTACGAGCAGTACTTC
CASSYSPRTDYYEQYF
>TRBJ2-3|NA|TRBV18|NA
TGTGCCAGCTCACCCAACCCCAGGGTCACAGATACGCAGTATTTT
CASSPNPRVTDTQYF
>TRBJ2-7|NA|TRBV7-2|NA
TGTGCCAGCAGCTTACTCGAGACCTACGAGCAGTACTTC
CASSLLETYEQYF
>TRBJ2-1|TRBD1|TRBV27|NA
TGTGCCAGCAGTCCGTCGGGACAGGGCTCCTACAATGAGCAGTTCTTC
CASSPSGQGSYNEQFF
>TRBJ2-1|TRBD2|TRBV19|NA
TGTGCCAGTAGCCCTGGGAGCGGGGGGACAAACAATGAGCAGTTCTTC
CASSPGSGGTNNEQFF
>TRBJ2-1|TRBD2|TRBV19|NA
TGTGCCAGTAGTATGGGACTAGCTCGCGCATACAATGAGCAGTTCTTC
CASSMGLARAYNEQFF
>TRBJ1-5|NA|TRBV6-5|NA
TGTGCCAGCAGGAGGACAGTTTCCAATCAGCCCCAGCATTTT
CASRRTVSNQPQHF
>TRBJ1-1|TRBD1|TRBV4-1|once
TGCGCCAGCAGCCAAGGCGACAGGGCCGGGTTTGGAGCTTTCTTT
CASSQGDRAGFGAFF
>TRBJ1-4|NA|TRBV28|NA
TGTGCCAGCAGTTTACGGGGGGCGTTGTTTGAAAAACTGTTTTTT
CASSLRGALFEKLFF
>TRBJ1-2|NA|TRBV6-1|NA
TGTGCCAGCAGTTTTACTGCGAACTATGGCTACACCTTC
CASSFTANYGYTF
>TRBJ1-1|TRBD1|TRBV19|NA
TGTGCCAGTAGTATGGGGTCGCCGAGGGGACAGGGCCACACTGAAGCTTTCTTT
CASSMGSPRGQGHTEAFF
>TRBJ1-1|TRBD1|TRBV4-1|once
TGCGCCAGCAGAAGACCGACAGGGGAGATGAACACTGAAGCTTTCTTT
CASRRPTGEMNTEAFF
>TRBJ2-3|TRBD2|TRBV6-1|once
TGTGCCAGCAGTGTTTCTAGCGGGGGACCACAGACAGATACGCAGTATTTT
CASSVSSGGPQTDTQYF
>TRBJ2-7|NA|TRBV5-1|NA
TGCGCCAGCAGCTCCCAGGGGAGTCGGTACGAGCAGTACTTC
CASSSQGSRYEQYF
>TRBJ2-7|NA|TRBV7-2|NA
TGTGCCAGCATCCTTTCCCAGGGGATCGCCTACGAGCAGTACTTC
CASILSQGIAYEQYF
>TRBJ2-7|NA|TRBV7-8|NA
TGTGCCAGCAGCTTTTATGGGCAGGTCCGCTACGAGCAGTACTTC
CASSFYGQVRYEQYF
>TRBJ1-5|NA|TRBV27|NA
TGTGCCAGCAGTTTGGAGCGTGGAGGCAATCAGCCCCAGCATTTT
CASSLERGGNQPQHF
>TRBJ1-5|NA|TRBV2|NA
TGTGCCAGCAGTGAAAGAGGATACCCTGAAATCGGCCAGCATTTT
CASSERGYPEIGQHF
>TRBJ1-4|NA|TRBV4-1|NA
TGCGCCAGCAGCGTCGTTATTACAGGTGCAACTAATGAAAAACTGTTTTTT
CASSVVITGATNEKLFF
>TRBJ1-2|NA|TRBV18|NA
TGTGCCAGCTCACCAAGGCTCAGCGGGGCCGGGGGTGGCTACACCTTC
CASSPRLSGAGGGYTF
>TRBJ2-7|TRBD2|TRBV7-6|once
TGTGCCAGCAGCTTAGCAGCGGGAGGAAACAACGCGCAGTACTTC
CASSLAAGGNNAQYF
>TRBJ2-3|NA|TRBV7-8|once
TGTGCCAGCAGCGCCGGGGGTTTCGCAGATACGCAGTATTTT
CASSAGGFADTQYF